The sequence of this T cell receptor (beta chain) was determined in a study of T cell clonotyping in hematopoietic cell transplantation. Study-level points and caveats: No sorting was done, leaving CD4 and CD8 contributions mixed. Recipient TCR diversity dropped after transplant; expanded clonotypes rose from day 30 to 180. Higher Inverse Simpson Index values in graft donor and pretransplant recipient predicted broader posttransplant TCR diversity.

Sequenced by immunoSEQ multiplex PCR; TCRdb stores in-frame clones only, minus some. In the table there are 15,000 to 20,000 clones, around 55% of which are singletons. Blood collection times were about day -28 and days 30, 100, 180 posttransplant. The length of the CDR3 is 13 residues. CDR1 and CDR2 (germline): SGHRS, YFSETQ. V was pared by 4 bases and J by 3 bases, with 10 bases between. Points on this clone: What it binds is not known.

This receptor was obtained from a male patient aged 45-59 years who had an allogeneic stem cell transplant from an unrelated donor, so T cells may come from the graft donor. Some clones in this sample may be carry-over from other donors' samples. This chain joins TRBV5-1 and TRBJ1-1; D is ambiguous. The sample in question was PBMCs, obtained 30 days after allogeneic stem cell transplant. The CDR3 here is CASSLAWDTEAFF. CDR3 nucleotides: TGCGCCAGCAGCCTGGCTTGGGACACTGAAGCTTTCTTT.